The clone carrying this T cell receptor (beta chain) was counted a few times. The data derive from a study of blood T cell repertoires in COVID-19. Study background: Italy, Spain and the United States were the sources of the convalescent and acute COVID-19 samples. Nucleic acid was either cDNA or gDNA, and it came from T cells, B-cell-depleted T cells, or PBMCs.

CDR3 length: 12 amino acids. Trimming removed 3 bases from V and 5 bases from J, with 7 bases in between. CDR1 and CDR2 from the germline V gene are SGHTA and FQGNSA. Repertoires were generated with immunoSEQ multiplex PCR, while TCRdb's copy carries only in-frame clones and drops some. This sample has some 94,000 clones; 84% occur once, and the top ten carry just under 2%. The sequenced sample was peripheral blood. The TCR sequence derives from a man in his 70s with active or convalescent COVID-19. The chain combines TRBV7-2 with TRBJ1-2, with a tentative D call TRBD1 (6 bases). Written as DNA, the CDR3 is TGTGCCAGCAGCTTCGGACAGTATGGCTACACCTTC. Translating gives CASSFGQYGYTF.